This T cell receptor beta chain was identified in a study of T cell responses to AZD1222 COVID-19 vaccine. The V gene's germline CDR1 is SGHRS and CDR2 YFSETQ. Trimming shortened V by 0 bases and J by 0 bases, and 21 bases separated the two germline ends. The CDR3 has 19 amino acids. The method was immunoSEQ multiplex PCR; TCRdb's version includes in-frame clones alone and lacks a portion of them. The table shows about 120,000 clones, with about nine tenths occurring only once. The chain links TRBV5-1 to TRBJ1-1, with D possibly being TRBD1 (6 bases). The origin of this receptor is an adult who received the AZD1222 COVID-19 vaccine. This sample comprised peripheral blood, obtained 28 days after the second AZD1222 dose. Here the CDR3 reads CASSLVEGGFGNMNTEAFF. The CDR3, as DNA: TGCGCCAGCAGCTTGGTTGAGGGGGGATTCGGAAACATGAACACTGAAGCTTTCTTT.